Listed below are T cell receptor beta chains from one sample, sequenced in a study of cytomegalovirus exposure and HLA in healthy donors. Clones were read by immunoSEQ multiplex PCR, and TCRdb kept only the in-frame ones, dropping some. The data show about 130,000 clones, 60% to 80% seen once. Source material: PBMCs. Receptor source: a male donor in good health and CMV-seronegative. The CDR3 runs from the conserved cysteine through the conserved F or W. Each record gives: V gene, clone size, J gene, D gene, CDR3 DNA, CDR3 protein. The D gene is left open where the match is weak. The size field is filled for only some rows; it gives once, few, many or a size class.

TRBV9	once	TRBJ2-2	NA	TGTGCCAGCAGCGTAGCAGTAACCGGGGAGCTGTTTTTT	CASSVAVTGELFF
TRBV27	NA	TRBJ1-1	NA	TGTGCCAGCAGTTTCGGGGTTCGAACTGAAGCTTTCTTT	CASSFGVRTEAFF
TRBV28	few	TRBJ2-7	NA	TGTGCCAGCAGGCCACTCCATGCCGCCTACGAGCAGTACTTC	CASRPLHAAYEQYF
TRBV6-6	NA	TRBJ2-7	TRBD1	TGTGCCAGCAGTTACCAGGGACAGGGAGTCTACGAGCAGTACTTC	CASSYQGQGVYEQYF
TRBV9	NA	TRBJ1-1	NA	TGTGCCAGCAGCGTCACCTCTGGGGGGTTAGGCACTGAAGCTTTCTTT	CASSVTSGGLGTEAFF
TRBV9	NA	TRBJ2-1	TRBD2	TGTGCCAGCAGCCCAGGGAGCGGGAGGAATAATGAGCAATTCTTC	CASSPGSGRNNEQFF
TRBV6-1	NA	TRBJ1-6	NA	TGTGCCAGCAGGAACGCTCAGGGTGGTAATTCACCCCTCCACTTT	CASRNAQGGNSPLHF
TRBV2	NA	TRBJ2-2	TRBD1	TGTGCCAGCAGTGAATGGAGCAGGGGACAGTCGGGGGAGCTGTTTTTT	CASSEWSRGQSGELFF
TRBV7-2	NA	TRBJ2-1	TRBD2	TGTGCCAGCAGCGCTGCCGGGACTAGAAACAATGAGCAGTTCTTC	CASSAAGTRNNEQFF
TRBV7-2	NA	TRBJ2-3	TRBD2	TGTGCCAGCAGCCTATGGACTAGCGGGGGGAAGACAGATACGCAGTATTTT	CASSLWTSGGKTDTQYF
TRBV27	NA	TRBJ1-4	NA	TGTGCCAGCAGTTTATCAAACACCTGGAATGAAAAACTGTTTTTT	CASSLSNTWNEKLFF
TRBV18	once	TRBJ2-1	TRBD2	TGTGCCAGCTCACTTCGACTAGCGGGAGGTACGGATGAGCAGTTCTTC	CASSLRLAGGTDEQFF
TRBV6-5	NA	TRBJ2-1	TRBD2	TGTGCCAGCAGTCGAACTAGCGGGGTCTACAATGAGCAGTTCTTC	CASSRTSGVYNEQFF
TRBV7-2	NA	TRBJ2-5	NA	TGTGCCAGCAGCTTATCGCTAGGCCGGCGAGGAGAGACCCAGTACTTC	CASSLSLGRRGETQYF